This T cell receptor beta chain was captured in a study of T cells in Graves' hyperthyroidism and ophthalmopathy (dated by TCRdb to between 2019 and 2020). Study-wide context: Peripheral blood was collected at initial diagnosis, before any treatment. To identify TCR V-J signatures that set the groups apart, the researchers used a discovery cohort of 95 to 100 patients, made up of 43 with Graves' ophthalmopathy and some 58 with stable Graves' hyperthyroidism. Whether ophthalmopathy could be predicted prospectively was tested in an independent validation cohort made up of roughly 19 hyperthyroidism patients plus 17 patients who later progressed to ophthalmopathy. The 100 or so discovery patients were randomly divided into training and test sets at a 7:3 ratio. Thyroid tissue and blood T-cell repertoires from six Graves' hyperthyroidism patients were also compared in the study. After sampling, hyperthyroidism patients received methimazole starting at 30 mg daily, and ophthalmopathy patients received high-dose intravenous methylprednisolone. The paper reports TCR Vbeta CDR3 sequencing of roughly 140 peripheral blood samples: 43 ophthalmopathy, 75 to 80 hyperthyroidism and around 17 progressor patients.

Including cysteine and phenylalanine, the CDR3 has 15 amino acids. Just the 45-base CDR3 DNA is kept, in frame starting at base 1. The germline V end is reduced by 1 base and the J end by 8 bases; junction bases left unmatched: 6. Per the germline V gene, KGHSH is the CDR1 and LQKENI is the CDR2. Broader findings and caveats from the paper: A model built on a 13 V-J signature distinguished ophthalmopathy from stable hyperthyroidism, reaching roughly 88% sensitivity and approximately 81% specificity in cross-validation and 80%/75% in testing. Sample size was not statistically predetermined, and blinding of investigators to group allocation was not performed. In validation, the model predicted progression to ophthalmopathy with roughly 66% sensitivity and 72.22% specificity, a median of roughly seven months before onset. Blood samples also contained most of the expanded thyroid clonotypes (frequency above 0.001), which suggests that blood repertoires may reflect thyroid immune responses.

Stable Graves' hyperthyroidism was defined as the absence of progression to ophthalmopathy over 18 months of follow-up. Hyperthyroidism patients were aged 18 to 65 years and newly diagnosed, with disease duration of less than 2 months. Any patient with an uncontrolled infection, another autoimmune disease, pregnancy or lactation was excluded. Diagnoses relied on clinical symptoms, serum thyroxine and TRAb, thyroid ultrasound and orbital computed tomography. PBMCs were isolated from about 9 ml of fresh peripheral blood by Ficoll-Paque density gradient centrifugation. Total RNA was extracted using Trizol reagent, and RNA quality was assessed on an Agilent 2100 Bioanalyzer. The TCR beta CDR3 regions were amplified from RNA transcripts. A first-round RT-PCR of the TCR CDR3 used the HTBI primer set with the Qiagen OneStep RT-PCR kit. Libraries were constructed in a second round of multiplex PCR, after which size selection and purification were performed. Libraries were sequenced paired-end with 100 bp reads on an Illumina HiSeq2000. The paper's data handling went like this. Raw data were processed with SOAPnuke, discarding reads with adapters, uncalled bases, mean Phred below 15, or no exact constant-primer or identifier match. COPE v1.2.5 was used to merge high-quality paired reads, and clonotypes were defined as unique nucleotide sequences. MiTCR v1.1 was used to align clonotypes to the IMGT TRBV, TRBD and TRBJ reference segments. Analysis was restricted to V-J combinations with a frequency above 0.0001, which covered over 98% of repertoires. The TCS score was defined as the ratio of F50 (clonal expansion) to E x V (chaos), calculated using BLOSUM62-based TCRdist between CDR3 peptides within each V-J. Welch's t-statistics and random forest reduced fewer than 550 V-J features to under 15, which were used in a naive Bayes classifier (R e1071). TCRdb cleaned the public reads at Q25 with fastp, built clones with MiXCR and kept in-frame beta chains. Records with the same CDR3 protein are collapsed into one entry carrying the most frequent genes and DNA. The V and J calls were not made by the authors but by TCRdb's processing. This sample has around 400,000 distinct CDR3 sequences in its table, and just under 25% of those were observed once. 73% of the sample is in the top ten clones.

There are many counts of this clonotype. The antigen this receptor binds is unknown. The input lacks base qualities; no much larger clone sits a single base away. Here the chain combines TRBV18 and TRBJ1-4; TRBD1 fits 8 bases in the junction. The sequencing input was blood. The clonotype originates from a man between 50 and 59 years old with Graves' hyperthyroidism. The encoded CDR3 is CASSPRTGLREKLFF. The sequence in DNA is TGTGCCAGCTCACCACGGACAGGGTTGAGAGAAAAACTGTTTTTT.